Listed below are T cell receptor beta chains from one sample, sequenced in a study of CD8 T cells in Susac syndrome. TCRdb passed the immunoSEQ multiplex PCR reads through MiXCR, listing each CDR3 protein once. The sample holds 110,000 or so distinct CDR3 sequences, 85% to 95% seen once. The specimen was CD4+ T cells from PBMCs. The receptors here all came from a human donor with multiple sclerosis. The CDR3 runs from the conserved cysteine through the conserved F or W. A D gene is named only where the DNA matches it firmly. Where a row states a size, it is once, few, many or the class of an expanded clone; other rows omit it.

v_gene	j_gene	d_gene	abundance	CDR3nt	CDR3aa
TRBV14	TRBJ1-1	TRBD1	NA	TGTGCCAGCAGCCAATGGGGGACAGTTGCTGAAGCTTTCTTT	CASSQWGTVAEAFF
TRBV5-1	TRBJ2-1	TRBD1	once	TGCGCCAGCAGCTTTGGACAGGGGGGGTCCTACAATGAGCAGTTCTTC	CASSFGQGGSYNEQFF
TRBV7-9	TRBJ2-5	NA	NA	TGTGCCAGCAGCGCTGAGACCCAGTACTTC	CASSAETQYF
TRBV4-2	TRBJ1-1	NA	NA	TGTGCCAGCAAAGTTGGACTAATGAACACTGAAGCTTTCTTT	CASKVGLMNTEAFF
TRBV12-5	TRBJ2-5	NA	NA	TGTGCTAGTGGTTTGGAAGGGGGGCCCGGGTACTTC	CASGLEGGPGYF
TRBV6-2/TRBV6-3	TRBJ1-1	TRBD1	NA	TGTGCCAGCAGTCGTCACCGGGACAGGGGGAACGAAGCTTTCTTT	CASSRHRDRGNEAFF
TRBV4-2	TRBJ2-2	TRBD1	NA	TGTGCCAGCAGCTCCCGAGGGGGCGTCCCCACCACCGGGGAGCTGTTTTTT	CASSSRGGVPTTGELFF
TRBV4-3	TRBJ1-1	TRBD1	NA	TGCGCCAGCAGGCTGACAGGGATGAACACTGAAGCTTTCTTT	CASRLTGMNTEAFF
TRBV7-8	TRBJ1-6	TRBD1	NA	TGTGCCAGCAGCTTTGGGACAGATTCACCCCTCCACTTT	CASSFGTDSPLHF
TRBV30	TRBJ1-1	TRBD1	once	TGTGCCTGGAGTTGGACAGGGGAATTTGAAGCTTTCTTT	CAWSWTGEFEAFF
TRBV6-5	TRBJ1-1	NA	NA	TGTGCCAGCAGTTACTCGATTGTAGAGAGTTCCACTGAAGCTTTCTTT	CASSYSIVESSTEAFF
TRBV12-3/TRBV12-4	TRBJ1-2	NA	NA	TGTGCCAGCAGCCCCCAGTTGGGGGCGGGCGGCTACACCTTC	CASSPQLGAGGYTF
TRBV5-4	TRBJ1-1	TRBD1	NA	TGTGCCAGCAGCACTCGGACAGGGGGCGTGCGGGCGAACACTGAAGCTTTCTTT	CASSTRTGGVRANTEAFF
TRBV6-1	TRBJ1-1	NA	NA	TGTGCCAGCAGTGAAGCGTGGTCGTATACTGAAGCTTTCTTT	CASSEAWSYTEAFF
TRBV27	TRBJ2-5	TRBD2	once	TGTGCCAGCGCTAAGGCGGGGGGGGGAAAGACCCAGTACTTC	CASAKAGGGKTQYF
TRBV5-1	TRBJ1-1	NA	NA	TGCGCCAGCAGCAACGACGGATCTAACACTGAAGCTTTCTTT	CASSNDGSNTEAFF
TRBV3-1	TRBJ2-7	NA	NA	TGTGCCAGCAGCCAAGATCTAGCCTACGAGCAGTACTTC	CASSQDLAYEQYF
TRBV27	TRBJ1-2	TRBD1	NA	TGTGCCAGCAGTAGGACAGGGGTTAATCATGGCTACACCTTC	CASSRTGVNHGYTF
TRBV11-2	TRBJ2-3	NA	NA	TGTGCCAGCAGCCCCACCCTGGATACGCAGTATTTT	CASSPTLDTQYF
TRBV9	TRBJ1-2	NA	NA	TGTGCCAGCAGCGCCCTCACAGGGTTGGTGGACTATGGCTACACCTTC	CASSALTGLVDYGYTF
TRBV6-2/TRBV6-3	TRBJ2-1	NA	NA	TGTGCCAGCAGTTCCACCGCCCCCGGGGTGCGGTTCTTC	CASSSTAPGVRFF
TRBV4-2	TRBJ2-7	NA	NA	TGTGCCAGCAGCCACCAATCAGGGGACACCTACGAGCAGTACTTC	CASSHQSGDTYEQYF
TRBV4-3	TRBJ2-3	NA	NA	TGCGCCAGCAGCCAAGAGGGCAGGGACACAGATACGCAGTATTTT	CASSQEGRDTDTQYF
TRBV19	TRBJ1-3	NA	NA	TGTGCCAGCACGACTAGGGGAAACACCATATATTTT	CASTTRGNTIYF
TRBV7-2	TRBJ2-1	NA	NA	TGTGCCAGCAGCCCCAGAGTCCAAAATGAGCAGTTCTTC	CASSPRVQNEQFF
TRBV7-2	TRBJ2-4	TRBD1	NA	TGTGCCAGCAGCTTTCTGAAAGGGGGCGGGAACATTCAGTACTTC	CASSFLKGGGNIQYF
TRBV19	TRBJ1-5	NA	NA	TGTGCCAGTAGTGTAAGGGGTCAGCCCCAGCATTTT	CASSVRGQPQHF
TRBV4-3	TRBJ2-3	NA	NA	TGCGCCAGCAGCCCTGGAGGGAGCACAGATACGCAGTATTTT	CASSPGGSTDTQYF
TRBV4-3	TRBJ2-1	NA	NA	TGCGCCAGCAGCCAAGATCCACTTGACAATGAGCAGTTCTTC	CASSQDPLDNEQFF
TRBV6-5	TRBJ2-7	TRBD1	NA	TGTGCCAGCAGTTACTCGACAGGGGTGGGCTACGAGCAGTACTTC	CASSYSTGVGYEQYF
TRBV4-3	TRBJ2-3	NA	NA	TGCGCCAGCAGCCAAGAGAGGCCGCCAGATACGCAGTATTTT	CASSQERPPDTQYF
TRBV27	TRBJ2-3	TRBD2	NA	TGTGCCAGCAGACTAGCGGGGGGCCGAGATACGCAGTATTTT	CASRLAGGRDTQYF
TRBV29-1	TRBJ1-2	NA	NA	TGCAGCGTCCACAAACGGGAAACCTATGGCTACACCTTC	CSVHKRETYGYTF
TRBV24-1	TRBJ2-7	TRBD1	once	TGTGCCACCGGGTCTGGGACAGGGACCTACGAGCAGTACTTC	CATGSGTGTYEQYF
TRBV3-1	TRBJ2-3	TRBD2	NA	TGTGCCAGCAGCCAACTCCCGAGCGGGGGTGTTACAGATACGCAGTATTTT	CASSQLPSGGVTDTQYF
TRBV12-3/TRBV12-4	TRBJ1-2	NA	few	TGTGCCAGCAGTTTAGGCTATGGCTACACCTTC	CASSLGYGYTF
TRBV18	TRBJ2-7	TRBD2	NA	TGTGCCAGCTCACCATACCTGGCTAGCGGGAAATACGAGCAGTACTTC	CASSPYLASGKYEQYF
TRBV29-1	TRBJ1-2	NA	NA	TGCAGCGTTGAAGAGATATTCGGGGAGAACTATGGCTACACCTTC	CSVEEIFGENYGYTF
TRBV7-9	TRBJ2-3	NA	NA	TGTGCCAGCAGCTTAGAGGGGCATCGCACAGATACGCAGTATTTT	CASSLEGHRTDTQYF
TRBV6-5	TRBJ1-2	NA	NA	TGTGCCAGCAGCCCGACCTACTGGGCTTCTGGCTACACCTTC	CASSPTYWASGYTF
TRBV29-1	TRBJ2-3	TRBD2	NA	TGCAGCGTTGAAGATCGCGGGGGGGCGTTCCGCAAGGTGGGGCAGTATTTT	CSVEDRGGAFRKVGQYF
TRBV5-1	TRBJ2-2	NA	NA	TGCGCCAGCAGCGGTAGTGCCGGGGAGCTGTTTTTT	CASSGSAGELFF
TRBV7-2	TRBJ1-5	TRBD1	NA	TGTGCCAGCAGCTACGGGACAGGGGCTTCAAAGGGGCCCCAGCATTTT	CASSYGTGASKGPQHF
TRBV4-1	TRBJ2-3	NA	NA	TGCGCCAGCAGCCAAGATGGTCGGGGGAATGGGGATACGCAGTATTTT	CASSQDGRGNGDTQYF
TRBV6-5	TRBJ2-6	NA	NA	TGTGCCAGCACCCCTTCTGGGGCCAACGTCCTGACTTTC	CASTPSGANVLTF